The entry below gives a single TCR beta chain sequence along with its context. This record belongs to a study of blood T cell repertoires in COVID-19. Background on the study: Sample material is recorded as cDNA or gDNA derived from T cells, B-cell-depleted T cells, or PBMCs.

This table comes from immunoSEQ multiplex PCR, and its TCRdb copy is limited to in-frame clones, with some not included. Among 89,000 or so clones, 85% were seen once, and the ten largest hold 38%. Losses at the gene ends were 4 bases for V and 5 bases for J; bases not matched to a gene: 9. Germline V gene data show CDR1 as SEHNR and CDR2 as FQNEAQ (reference sequence). CDR3 size: 16 residues. The origin of this receptor is a man at least 80 years old with acute or convalescent COVID-19. Sequenced material: peripheral blood. The V gene is TRBV7-9, the J gene TRBJ2-1; 9 nucleotides match TRBD2. CDR3 bases: TGTGCCAGCAGCTCCGCCGGGACTAGCCCCGACAATGAGCAGTTCTTC. Translation gives CASSSAGTSPDNEQFF.